This note documents a single T cell receptor (beta chain) sequence. Its specific antigen is unknown. There are no base qualities to consult, and no much larger clone falls within one base. Measured from the cysteine to the phenylalanine, the CDR3 is 12 residues long. Only the CDR3 DNA stays, 36 bases, in frame from base 1. V is cut by 5 bases and J by 8 bases, and the space between the germline ends is 12 bases. CDR1 and CDR2 are read off the germline V gene (reference sequence) as SEHNR and FQNEAQ. The immunoSEQ Assay, which relies on bias-controlled multiplex PCR amplification of genomic DNA, was used to profile TCRbeta CDR3 regions. On the study's bioinformatics: To quantify the absolute abundance of each unique TCRbeta CDR3 region, the sequences were collapsed and filtered. Differential abundance was tested with a binomial (Fisher-equivalent) model and with a beta-binomial model adding time-dependent variance fitted from healthy donors. Clones with fewer than 5 combined templates were removed, and a clone was called differentially abundant if the clone's Benjamini-Hochberg FDR was below 0.01. Using the form v = (b*log(k)+a)^2, the beta-binomial variance was modeled as a function of the total template count across the two samples. TCRdb holds this immuneACCESS table with in-frame rearrangements only. Some clones are missing; in checked studies, unresolved V genes explain under half, and the rest has no known cause. From that table come the V and J calls and clone size; the DNA was used to work out D and trimming. In all, the sample holds 100,000 or so clones, and 75% to 90% of those were seen once. About a sixth of the sample is in the top ten clones.

The record originates from a study of identifying expanded T cells in peripheral blood (dated by TCRdb to between 2018 and 2021). For context, the study as a whole: Technical replicates were generated by sequencing separate aliquots of the same genomic DNA pool, with four replicates compared pairwise. Beyond this particular receptor, the publication reports: The authors expected that over much longer intervals, such as months to years, biological variance in healthy repertoires might increase even further. The binomial model flagged approximately 1.2 differentially abundant clones between technical replicates but roughly 15 over around two weeks and roughly 19 over roughly 4 weeks. The beta-binomial model significantly reduced the number of clones called differentially abundant and the false-positive rate across all healthy-donor time intervals. For all healthy donors, the variance in clone template counts between roughly 2-week samples rose significantly as total template count increased.

No immune events such as infections were documented for the healthy donors during the collection period. Blood repertoires from healthy donors were used as a training cohort for calibrating time-dependent variance in a beta-binomial model of differential abundance of T-cell clones. The training cohort was composed of about 10 healthy donors, 3 female and 7 male. The donors were between about 25 and 65 years old, with an average age of roughly 40 years. Whole blood from each healthy donor was obtained from a commercial supplier and was collected at three time points roughly 14 days apart. For immunosequencing, genomic DNA was extracted from unsorted whole blood.

This sequence was found in a person aged 18-70 years in good health. The sequencing sample was made of blood. Here the chain combines TRBV7-9 and TRBJ1-2, with the D segment identity uncertain. The nucleotide sequence reads TGTGCCAGCAGCCCTAGGGCTGGGGGCTACACCTTC. Protein translation: CASSPRAGGYTF. The reference TRBV7-9 and TRBJ1-2 proteins fill in what lies around the CDR3, so the full variable domain reads DTGVSQNPRHKITKRGQNVTFRCDPISEHNRLYWYRQTLGQGPEFLTYFQNEAQLEKSRLLSDRFSAERPKGSFSTLEIQRTEQGDSAMYLCASSPRAGGYTFGSGTRLTVV.